This T cell receptor beta chain was observed in a study of blood T cell repertoires in COVID-19. In the original analysis: Amplified reference gene primers provided the basis for estimating nucleated cell counts. Assay: immunoSEQ multiplex PCR; the TCRdb copy retains only in-frame clones and omits some. V and J calls plus clone size are reproduced from that table; the DNA served to infer D and trimming. Among under 150,000 clones listed, roughly 78% were seen once. This receptor was obtained from a man aged 55 to 70 with acute or convalescent COVID-19. The sample consisted of peripheral blood.

The CDR3 region has the DNA TGTGCCAGCAGCCCCGGTCGTTCCACTGAAGCTTTCTTT. Protein product: CASSPGRSTEAFF. The gene calls are TRBV11-2 and TRBJ1-1; D ambiguous. Germline CDR1 and CDR2: SGHAT and FQNNGV. The CDR3 contains 13 residues. V lost 5 bases, J lost 4 bases, and 11 bases lay in between.